Given below is one TCR beta chain in context. This entry belongs to a study of blood T cell repertoires in COVID-19. In the study overall: The origin of the acute and convalescent COVID-19 samples was the United States, Italy and Spain.

In germline, CDR1 is MNHEY, CDR2 SMNVEV (reference sequence). Germline trimming cut 6 bases from V and 3 bases from J; bases unmatched to any gene: 8. The CDR3 sequence is 15 residues long. Here immunoSEQ multiplex PCR was the method, and the copy in TCRdb shows in-frame clones only, minus some. The table lists 300,000 to 400,000 clones, approximately 88% of them singletons, with roughly a tenth in the top ten. The sample comprised peripheral blood. The chain employs TRBV27 and TRBJ1-5; TRBD1 agrees at 7 bases. This TCR derives from a young man with COVID-19, enrolled during active disease. The CDR3 bases are TGTGCCAGCAGCTACGGCGGGACAGCCAATCAGCCCCAGCATTTT. Its protein is CASSYGGTANQPQHF.